This T cell receptor beta chain was sequenced for a study of response to subunit inactivated influenza vaccine. TCRdb redid the calling of the RT-PCR reads with MiXCR, one entry per CDR3 protein. The repertoire holds over 800,000 distinct CDR3 sequences, with around 20% as singletons. This CDR3 has 16 amino acids. Unmatched junction bases numbered 11, after V lost 5 bases and J lost 2 bases. CDR1 is SGHAT, CDR2 FQNNGV, per germline. Turning to this clonotype: The antigen is not known.

Whole-study findings and limits: Few additional T cells are recruited per seasonal influenza vaccination, authors suggested.

This TCR was sampled from a man aged 50 or older who received an inactivated influenza vaccine. Sample: PBMCs from blood, taken 5 days after vaccination. V usage is TRBV11-2 and J usage is TRBJ2-7, with 8 nucleotides matching TRBD1. In DNA form, the CDR3 reads TGTGCCAGCAGCCCCCTTGGTGGCAGGGGGCCCTACGAGCAGTACTTC. It encodes CASSPLGGRGPYEQYF.